The TCR beta chain under discussion was sequenced for a study of beta chain features in type 1 diabetes. Researchers reported sorting CD4+ naive, central memory, regulatory and stem cell-like memory cells via CD45RO/CCR7/CD25/CD127/CD95/CD27. Purities in excess of 98% were seen in all sorted populations. Germline CDR1 and CDR2: DFQATT and SNEGSKA (reference sequence). Between the trimmed V and J ends, which lost 5 bases and 8 bases, there was a span of 12 bases. CDR3 length: 11 residues. TCRB transcripts that were expressed got sequenced, as all of the isolated RNA had been reverse transcribed. The repertoire was sequenced with immunoSEQ multiplex PCR; TCRdb's copy has only in-frame clones and lacks some. The sample yields about 40,000 clones, 49% seen once.

Sample: central memory CD4+ T cells from blood. This TCR was recovered from a woman aged 18-29 years in good health. V is TRBV20-1 and J is TRBJ1-2; no firm D call. The CDR3 DNA is TGCAGTGCTGAGAAAGATTTGGGCTACACCTTC. The encoded protein is CSAEKDLGYTF.